Here is one T cell receptor beta chain with its context. Only in-frame clones appear in the TCRdb table, and some are missing; sequencing was by immunoSEQ multiplex PCR. The sample gives about 120,000 clones, around 92% of which show up once; roughly 43% is in the top ten. Germline V gene data show CDR1 as PRHDT and CDR2 as FYEKMQ (reference sequence). Trimming removed 3 bases at V and 0 bases at J, with 10 bases between. The CDR3 sequence is 15 residues long. The data were obtained in a study of control samples from healthy donors and cancer patients. The chain is built from TRBV13 and TRBJ2-3, with D perhaps matching TRBD1 (5 bases). This sequence originates from a middle-aged man in good health. Sample: blood. Here the CDR3 reads CASSFRQSSTDTQYF. The CDR3 DNA is TGTGCCAGCAGCTTCAGACAGTCTAGCACAGATACGCAGTATTTT.